The clone carrying this T cell receptor (beta chain) was observed many times. The target antigen is unknown. The CDR3 length is 16 residues. Germline CDR1 reads SEHNR; CDR2 reads FQNEAQ (reference sequence). Trimming removed 5 bases from V and 4 bases from J; junction bases left unmatched: 11. This record comes from a study of early T cells in non-severe SARS-CoV-2 infection. Study-wide background: It was bulk RNA from unsorted whole blood that was sequenced, and the chains were unpaired. Overall study findings and caveats: Anti-spike CD8 responses were favored in VDJdb matching, and private and CD4 specificities were missed.

Separate cDNA molecules each had unique molecular identifiers attached to them. MiXCR, applied by TCRdb to the 5' RACE reads, yields one record per CDR3 protein. The sample lists tens of thousands of distinct CDR3 sequences, roughly 8.4% occurring once. The sequenced material came from whole blood. The receptor was derived from an adult who was a healthcare worker with PCR-confirmed SARS-CoV-2 infection or an uninfected control (not recorded which). The V and J genes are TRBV7-9 and TRBJ2-1, with TRBD2 matching over 7 bases. CDR3 amino acids: CASSLFGGGTYNEQFF. The CDR3, as DNA: TGTGCCAGCAGCCTCTTTGGGGGAGGGACTTACAATGAGCAGTTCTTC. The full variable domain, completed using reference TRBV7-9 and TRBJ2-1, is DTGVSQNPRHKITKRGQNVTFRCDPISEHNRLYWYRQTLGQGPEFLTYFQNEAQLEKSRLLSDRFSAERPKGSFSTLEIQRTEQGDSAMYLCASSLFGGGTYNEQFFGPGTRLTVL.